These T cell receptor beta chains were read from a single sample in a study of cytomegalovirus exposure and HLA in healthy donors. Clones were read by immunoSEQ multiplex PCR, and TCRdb kept only the in-frame ones, dropping some. The sample has around 100,000 clones. The sample was PBMCs. The receptors originated from a man in his forties in good health and CMV-seronegative. The CDR3 runs from the conserved cysteine through the conserved F or W. The order of the fields is J gene, V gene, CDR3 protein.

j_call: TRBJ1-4; v_call: TRBV5-1; cdr3_aa: CASALAGVRGEKLFF
j_call: TRBJ2-5; v_call: TRBV11-3; cdr3_aa: CASSSRLAEGFQETQYF
j_call: TRBJ2-1; v_call: TRBV7-2; cdr3_aa: CASSFSGRYEQFF
j_call: TRBJ1-2; v_call: TRBV28; cdr3_aa: CASSSGTAINYGYTF
j_call: TRBJ2-5; v_call: TRBV2; cdr3_aa: CASTRTSGGLQETQYF
j_call: TRBJ2-1; v_call: TRBV19; cdr3_aa: CASSITSGSSYNEQFF
j_call: TRBJ1-6; v_call: TRBV6-1; cdr3_aa: CASRGAWNSPLHF
j_call: TRBJ1-1; v_call: TRBV6-6; cdr3_aa: CASSRTNTEAFF
j_call: TRBJ2-3; v_call: TRBV19; cdr3_aa: CASSIGERADTQYF
j_call: TRBJ1-3; v_call: TRBV7-6; cdr3_aa: CATTEGSGNTIYF
j_call: TRBJ2-1; v_call: TRBV30; cdr3_aa: CAWSRGTWNEQFF